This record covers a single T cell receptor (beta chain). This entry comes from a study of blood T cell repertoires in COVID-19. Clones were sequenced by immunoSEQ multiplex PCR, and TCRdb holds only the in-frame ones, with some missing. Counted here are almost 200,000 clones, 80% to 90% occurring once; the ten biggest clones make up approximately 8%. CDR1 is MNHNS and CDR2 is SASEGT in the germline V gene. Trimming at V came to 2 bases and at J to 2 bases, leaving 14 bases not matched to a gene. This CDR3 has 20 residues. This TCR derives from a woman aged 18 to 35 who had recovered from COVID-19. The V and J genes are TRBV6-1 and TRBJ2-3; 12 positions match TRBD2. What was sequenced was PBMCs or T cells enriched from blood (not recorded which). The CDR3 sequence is CASSERGLAGSYSHTDTQYF. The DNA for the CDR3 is TGTGCCAGCAGTGAACGAGGACTAGCGGGGTCTTACTCTCACACAGATACGCAGTATTTT.